This TCR beta chain came from a study of T cells in Graves' hyperthyroidism and ophthalmopathy. Findings of the study overall: Blood also carried most thyroid clonotypes expanded above 0.001.

Uncontrolled infections, other autoimmune diseases, pregnancy or lactation led to exclusion of patients. Diagnostic decisions used clinical symptoms, serum thyroxine and TRAb, thyroid ultrasound and orbital computed tomography. Under 12 ml fresh peripheral blood yielded the PBMCs. V lost 1 base, J lost 11 bases, and 13 bases lay in between. This CDR3 has 13 residues. The germline gives CDR1 SGHAT, CDR2 FQNNGV. To note about this clonotype: Its antigen is still unknown.

What was amplified from RNA transcripts were TCR beta CDR3 regions. RT-PCR in the first round (using the HTBI primer set) targeted the TCR CDR3. One entry per CDR3 protein results from TCRdb running MiXCR on the multiplex PCR reads. The sample records just under 750,000 distinct CDR3 sequences, 35% being singletons. V usage is TRBV11-2 and J usage is TRBJ2-3; TRBD2 is a possible D gene (6 bases). The sequenced sample consisted of blood. The receptor's source is a woman aged 40-49 years with Graves' hyperthyroidism. The CDR3 DNA sequence: TGTGCCAGCAGCTTAGGGGTGACTAGGTGGCAGTATTTT. Translation: CASSLGVTRWQYF.